Listed here are 3 T cell receptor beta chains from one sample, sequenced in a study of T-cell reconstitution after alpha-beta-depleted transplantation in children. Preparing the TCRbeta library involved the use of unique molecular identifiers. TCRdb itself ran the PCR reads through MiXCR, one entry per CDR3 protein. The table has 500,000 to 750,000 distinct CDR3 sequences, 10% to 15% seen once. This specimen was PBMCs, mostly from graft donor cells, taken 360 days after TCRalphabeta/CD19-depleted stem cell transplant. All receptors come from a male patient aged 5 to 17 who had a stem cell transplant for acute myeloid leukemia, so the T cells may come from the graft donor.

The V call is TRBV7-8, the J call TRBJ1-6, with TRBD1 as a possible D gene (6 bases). The germline V and J ends were trimmed by 5 bases and 5 bases, with 25 bases remaining between them. Germline loops: CDR1 SGHVS, CDR2 FQNEAQ. The CDR3 loop spans 19 amino acids. The CDR3 loop is CASSPRQVANQQNNSPLHF. CDR3 in DNA: TGTGCCAGCAGCCCGAGACAGGTGGCGAACCAGCAGAATAATTCACCCCTCCACTTT.

This clonotype was observed many times. The genes are TRBV24-1 and TRBJ2-1; 7 positions agree with TRBD2. The CDR3 sequence is 15 residues long. Germline V gene sequence: CDR1 KGHDR, CDR2 SFDVKD. The V segment lost 3 bases and the J segment 6 bases; nucleotides outside the gene matches: 7. CDR3 nucleotide sequence: TGTGCCACCAGTGATCTCGGACTAGGTGGCAATGAGCAGTTCTTC. Amino acid sequence: CATSDLGLGGNEQFF.

Worth noting for this clonotype: This may be a read error: a much more frequent sequence differs by one nucleotide. In DNA form, the CDR3 reads TGTGCCAGCAGCTCCTCGTACCAAGAGACCCAGTACTTC. The encoded protein is CASSSSYQETQYF. The chain couples TRBV7-9 to TRBJ2-5; D ambiguous. CDR3 length: 13 amino acids. Germline CDR1 SEHNR, CDR2 FQNEAQ (reference sequence). V was clipped by 4 bases and J by 0 bases, with 6 bases between them.